This T cell receptor beta chain appears in the sequencing data of a study of T-cell reconstitution after alpha-beta-depleted transplantation in children. Findings and caveats of the study: Surviving recipient T cells and intrathymic progenitors accounted for some patients' high TCRbeta diversity at day 60. Reportedly, alpha-beta T cells present about two months post-transplant originated from several hundred expanded clones of graft origin. T-cell numbers and diversity one year post-transplant derived largely from freshly generated T cells.

There are a few counts of this clonotype. What it binds is unknown. Preparation of the TCRbeta library used unique molecular identifiers. TCRdb re-analysed the PCR reads in MiXCR, keeping a single row per CDR3 protein. The sample holds 600,000 to 800,000 distinct CDR3 sequences, around 13% seen once. Germline V lookup: CDR1 DFQATT, CDR2 SNEGSKA (reference sequence). This CDR3 is 16 amino acids long. J gave up 9 bases and V 4 bases, and 16 bases lay outside the gene matches. The TCR was taken from a girl aged 2 to 10 with congenital amegakaryocytic thrombocytopenia, due to receive a stem cell transplant. The source was PBMCs, collected before TCRalphabeta/CD19-depleted stem cell transplant. V and J are TRBV20-1 and TRBJ2-1, with TRBD2 matching over 9 bases. In DNA form, the CDR3 reads TGCAGTGCTACCAACCATCTAGCGGGGACGGCTAGTGAGCAGTTCTTC. Amino acids: CSATNHLAGTASEQFF.